The sample holds a few counts of the clone carrying this TCR beta chain. Its antigen is not known. MiXCR, run by TCRdb on the reads, gives a single entry per CDR3 protein. Altogether hundreds of thousands of distinct CDR3 sequences are present, around 30% being singletons, with the ten largest covering roughly 15%. This CDR3 has 14 amino acids. The V and J ends lost 6 bases and 1 base respectively, with 12 bases between them. CDR1 and CDR2 (germline): MNHEY, SVGEGT. The data derive from a study of T cell repertoires in cytomegalovirus infection. Study findings and constraints: The study found HLA-C-restricted CMV-specific TCR beta clonotypes dominating the ex vivo response.

The source material was cultured PBMCs, sampled from culture after CMV antigen stimulation. The chain is built from TRBV6-2 or TRBV6-3 and TRBJ1-1, with D maybe TRBD1 (6 bases). This receptor was identified in a human donor in good health (CMV status not recorded). Some clones in this sample may be carry-over from other donors' samples. DNA of the CDR3: TGTGCCAGCAGGGAAGGGGGAACGAACACTGAAGCTTTCTTT. This codes for CASREGGTNTEAFF.